Below, 20 T cell receptor beta chains from the same sample are listed, as sequenced in a study of identical twins. TCRdb ran MiXCR on the 5' RACE reads and lists one entry per CDR3 protein. The sample records about 1.7 million distinct CDR3 sequences, about 31% being singletons. The specimen sequenced was cord blood. These receptor sequences come from a newborn girl in good health.

The chain recombines TRBV27 with TRBJ2-3; D remains unclear. This CDR3 contains 17 residues. CDR1 is MNHEY, CDR2 SMNVEV, per germline (reference sequence). V dropped 6 bases and J dropped 2 bases, with 21 bases sitting between them. The CDR3 DNA reads TGTGCCAGCAGACCGGACCTACTCCTACTATCCACAGATACGCAGTATTTT. As protein: CASRPDLLLLSTDTQYF.

This clonotype was observed a few times. V usage is TRBV6-6 and J usage is TRBJ1-2; D remains unclear. This CDR3 contains 13 residues. V gave up 2 bases and J gave up 2 bases, with 6 bases separating them. Looked up from germline, CDR1 is MNHNY and CDR2 is SVGAGI (reference sequence). The CDR3 loop reads CASSYAANYGYTF. The CDR3 DNA sequence: TGTGCCAGCAGTTACGCGGCCAACTATGGCTACACCTTC.

This sequence joins TRBV25-1 and TRBJ2-3, with TRBD1 as a possible D gene (5 bases). Germline V gene data show CDR1 as MGHDK and CDR2 as SYGVNS. There are 15 residues in the CDR3. V was cut by 3 bases and J by 4 bases, with 14 bases left in between. The CDR3 loop reads CASSEGGGAPDTQYF. The CDR3 region has the DNA TGTGCCAGCAGTGAGGGCGGTGGGGCACCAGATACGCAGTATTTT.

In its sample, this clonotype was seen many times. This chain joins TRBV20-1 and TRBJ2-3; D is possibly TRBD2 (6 bases). This CDR3 region has 12 residues. From germline, CDR1 is DFQATT and CDR2 SNEGSKA (reference sequence). The DNA for the CDR3 is TGCAGCGCCCGTTCGGGGGCAGATACGCAGTATTTT. Protein sequence: CSARSGADTQYF.

V usage is TRBV15 and J usage is TRBJ2-1, with a tentative D call TRBD2 (5 bases). Germline assignment: CDR1 LNHNV and CDR2 YYDKDF (reference sequence). The ends were cut back, 0 bases at V and 6 bases at J, with 9 bases in the middle. CDR3 size: 14 residues. CDR3 nucleotide sequence: TGTGCCACCAGCAGAGAGAGGGCCGTCAATGAGCAGTTCTTC. Its translation: CATSRERAVNEQFF.

This clonotype turned up a few times. This rearrangement joins TRBV7-2 to TRBJ2-5, with D possibly TRBD2 on 5 matching bases. With 1 base removed from V and 12 bases from J, the gap between germline ends came to 12 bases. This CDR3 is 12 amino acids long. Germline-derived CDR1 and CDR2 are SGHTA and FQGNSA. In DNA, the CDR3 is TGTGCCAGCAGCTTAGAGATAGGGAGAAAGTACTTC. Encoded protein: CASSLEIGRKYF. The entire variable domain, with the rest obtained from reference TRBV7-2 and TRBJ2-5, is as follows: GAGVSQSPSNKVTEKGKDVELRCDPISGHTALYWYRQSLGQGLEFLIYFQGNSAPDKSGLPSDRFSAERTGGSVSTLTIQRTQQEDSAVYLCASSLEIGRKYFGPGTRLLVL.

This clonotype was counted only a few times. J is TRBJ2-7 and V is TRBV6-6, with 8 bases that match TRBD1. The CDR3 covers 14 residues. Trimming took 6 bases from V and 2 from J; bases not matched to a gene: 6. The germline V gene has CDR1 MNHNY and CDR2 SVGAGI (reference sequence). The CDR3 sequence: CASSRGQVPYEQYF. The CDR3 DNA is TGTGCCAGCAGCCGGGGACAGGTACCCTACGAGCAGTACTTC.

The chain couples TRBV20-1 to TRBJ1-2; D might be TRBD1 (5 bases). The CDR3 sequence is 14 residues long. V was shortened by 0 bases and J by 4 bases, with 12 bases between the two germline ends. Germline V gene sequence: CDR1 DFQATT, CDR2 SNEGSKA (reference sequence). CDR3 sequence reads: CSARDKGSAYGYTF. DNA of the CDR3: TGCAGTGCTAGAGATAAGGGGTCGGCCTATGGCTACACCTTC.

This clonotype turned up a few times. CDR3 nucleotide sequence: TGTGCCAGTCATACAGGGGGCAATCAGCCCCAGCATTTT. Its protein is CASHTGGNQPQHF. The chain carries TRBV6-1 and TRBJ1-5, with 7 bases lining up with TRBD1. The germline V gene encodes CDR1 MNHNS and CDR2 SASEGT. This CDR3 comprises 13 residues. V was pared by 9 bases and J by 2 bases, with 4 bases of the junction left unmatched.

The gene calls are TRBV7-2 and TRBJ1-5; D is undetermined. Germline CDR1 is SGHTA and CDR2 is FQGNSA. V was clipped by 2 bases and J by 0 bases, with 5 bases between them. The CDR3 sequence is 14 residues long. The CDR3 protein is CASSLTSSNQPQHF. CDR3 nucleotides: TGTGCCAGCAGCTTAACAAGTAGCAATCAGCCCCAGCATTTT.

The chain combines TRBV5-1 with TRBJ2-2; 8 bases match TRBD2. Trimming at V came to 2 bases and at J to 5 bases, leaving 17 bases not matched to a gene. Germline V gene sequence: CDR1 SGHRS, CDR2 YFSETQ. The CDR3 totals 19 residues. The CDR3 here is CASSLFPRSGRAITGELFF. Written as DNA, the CDR3 is TGCGCCAGCAGCTTATTCCCCAGGTCCGGGAGGGCAATTACCGGGGAGCTGTTTTTT.

V usage is TRBV7-2 and J usage is TRBJ2-5, with D hard to call. The germline V and J ends were trimmed by 2 bases and 5 bases, with 9 bases remaining between them. The CDR3 extends over 13 amino acids. Germline V gives CDR1 SGHTA, CDR2 FQGNSA. The CDR3 DNA sequence: TGTGCCAGCAGCTTATGGCCCGATGAGACCCAGTACTTC. Protein: CASSLWPDETQYF.

There are a few counts of this clonotype. The V call is TRBV27, the J call TRBJ2-1; 9 bases are a match to TRBD2. The V gene's germline CDR1 is MNHEY and CDR2 SMNVEV (reference sequence). The CDR3 runs 17 residues. V dropped 5 bases and J dropped 3; count of bases not matched to a gene: 11. The CDR3 DNA follows: TGTGCCAGCAGTCCCCTCAAGCTAGCGGGGTTCTACAATGAGCAGTTCTTC. Protein sequence: CASSPLKLAGFYNEQFF.

This clonotype was seen only a few times. The V call is TRBV7-9, the J call TRBJ1-1, with D possibly being TRBD1 (5 bases). Germline V gene lookup returns CDR1 SEHNR and CDR2 FQNEAQ (reference sequence). CDR3 length: 14 amino acids. The V end lost 4 bases, the J end lost 5 bases, and 14 bases lay between the germline ends. This CDR3 reads CASSSPRGVTEAFF. CDR3 bases: TGTGCCAGCAGCTCACCCCGGGGGGTGACTGAAGCTTTCTTT.

Worth noting for this clonotype: A read error may be the cause here, since a much bigger clone is one base away. This chain joins TRBV5-1 and TRBJ2-1; 7 bases agree with TRBD2. The end of the DNA is better explained by TRBJ2-7, so the J call may be wrong. Germline CDR1 reads SGHRS; CDR2 reads YFSETQ. The CDR3 has 16 residues. CDR3 sequence: CASSPYSGGSYNEQYF. In DNA, the CDR3 is TGCGCCAGCAGCCCGTACTCGGGAGGCTCCTACAATGAGCAGTACTTC.

This chain uses TRBV25-1 with TRBJ2-2; possible D gene TRBD2, 6 bases. Germline V gene data show CDR1 as MGHDK and CDR2 as SYGVNS. The ends were cut back, 6 bases at V and 8 bases at J, with 13 bases in the middle. This CDR3 is built from 13 residues. The CDR3 DNA reads TGTGCCAGCAGCGGGAGTTGGAAAGGGGAGCTGTTTTTT. It yields the protein CASSGSWKGELFF.

This clonotype was seen a few times. The chain employs TRBV12-5 and TRBJ1-2; tentatively, D is TRBD1 (6 bases). V was shortened by 6 bases and J by 4 bases, with 21 bases between the two germline ends. This CDR3 spans 16 amino acids. Per the germline V gene, CDR1 is LGHNT and CDR2 is FRNRAP. CDR3 amino acids: CASGRDTDPPIYGYTF. CDR3 in DNA: TGTGCTAGTGGCCGGGACACTGATCCACCCATCTATGGCTACACCTTC.

Comments on this clonotype: Given a much more abundant clone one base away, this may be a read error. The V call is TRBV29-1, the J call TRBJ2-5, with D perhaps TRBD2 (5 bases). The closer fit of TRBJ2-1 to the DNA end suggests the J call may be wrong. CDR3 length equals 12 residues. Germline V CDR1 and CDR2: SQVTM, ANQGSEA. The CDR3 here is CSALDYGETQFF. In DNA, the CDR3 is TGCAGCGCCTTAGACTACGGGGAGACCCAGTTCTTC.

The genes are TRBV10-3 and TRBJ1-6; the match to TRBD1 covers 9 bases. CDR3 length: 17 residues. The trim removed 4 bases at V and 3 bases at J, leaving 7 bases unmatched. Germline CDR1 is ENHRY and CDR2 is SYGVKD. The CDR3 is CAISAPPGQGYNSPLHF. For the CDR3, the DNA is TGTGCCATCAGTGCGCCCCCGGGACAGGGCTATAATTCACCCCTCCACTTT.

The rearrangement uses TRBV6-5 and TRBJ2-6; D is undetermined. With 2 bases removed from V and 2 bases from J, the gap between germline ends came to 13 bases. Per germline, CDR1 MNHEY and CDR2 SVGAGI. There are 17 residues in the CDR3. The CDR3 sequence is CASSYDGISTGANVLTF. The CDR3 DNA sequence: TGTGCCAGCAGTTACGATGGGATCAGTACTGGGGCCAACGTCCTGACTTTC.